A selection of T cell receptor beta chains follows, all from one sample in a study of cytomegalovirus exposure and HLA in healthy donors. Some clones are missing from TCRdb's copy, which holds only in-frame ones; the method was immunoSEQ multiplex PCR. The sample includes some 100,000 clones, 73% seen only once; the top ten take 8.4%. Sequenced input: PBMCs. These receptors originate from a man aged 35 to 55 in good health and CMV-seronegative. The CDR3 runs from the conserved cysteine through the conserved F or W. The D gene is left open where the match is weak. Clone size appears in some rows only: once, few, many, or a class for an expanded clone.

j_gene,abundance,d_gene,v_gene,CDR3nt,CDR3aa
TRBJ2-3,once,-,TRBV9,TGTGCCAGCAGCGTAGCCAGCGGAGCTAGCACAGATACGCAGTATTTT,CASSVASGASTDTQYF
TRBJ2-1,-,TRBD2,TRBV6-5,TGTGCCAGCAGTACATCCGGGACTAGCGGAAGTGAGCAGTTCTTC,CASSTSGTSGSEQFF
TRBJ1-6,-,-,TRBV11-2,TGTGCCAGCAGCCGCACGTCAGGGGCTAATTCACCCCTCCACTTT,CASSRTSGANSPLHF
TRBJ2-7,-,-,TRBV5-1,TGCGCCAGCAGCTTGGCGGGGACCGGGAGCGAGCAGTACTTC,CASSLAGTGSEQYF
TRBJ1-1,-,TRBD1,TRBV30,TGTGCCTGGACCCCGACAGGGTGGGACACTGAAGCTTTCTTT,CAWTPTGWDTEAFF
TRBJ1-2,few,-,TRBV5-4,TGTGCCAGCAGCTTGGCCGGGAACTATGGCTACACCTTC,CASSLAGNYGYTF
TRBJ2-1,-,TRBD1,TRBV25-1,TGTGCCAGCAGTGGGGACAGGTATGAGCAGTTCTTC,CASSGDRYEQFF
TRBJ2-2,-,-,TRBV19,TGTGCCAGTAACCCAGGGTCCGGGGAGCTGTTTTTT,CASNPGSGELFF
TRBJ2-2,once,-,TRBV19,TGTGCCAGTAGTATCGGATTGACCGCGGGCACCGGGGAGCTGTTTTTT,CASSIGLTAGTGELFF
TRBJ1-4,once,-,TRBV15,TGTGCCACCAGCAGAGGAGGGAACCTGGGGACTAATGAAAAACTGTTTTTT,CATSRGGNLGTNEKLFF
TRBJ1-1,-,-,TRBV7-9,TGTGCCAGCAGCTTAGGTGAGTTTGCGAGGAGGGACACTGAAGCTTTCTTT,CASSLGEFARRDTEAFF
TRBJ2-3,-,TRBD1,TRBV4-3,TGCGCCAGCAGCCAGGGGACAGGCTGGACCCAAGATACGCAGTATTTT,CASSQGTGWTQDTQYF
TRBJ1-2,few,TRBD1,TRBV13,TGTGCCAGCAGCCGAGACAGGGGACGGTTGGGGGGCTACACCTTC,CASSRDRGRLGGYTF
TRBJ2-5,-,TRBD2,TRBV5-1,TGCGCCAGCAGCTTGGCCCTAGCGGGAGGTGGAGAGACCCAGTACTTC,CASSLALAGGGETQYF
TRBJ1-5,-,-,TRBV27,TGTGCCAGCAGTTTGATGTCAGGGGTTCAGCCCCAGCATTTT,CASSLMSGVQPQHF
TRBJ2-3,-,TRBD2,TRBV6-5,TGTGCCAGCAGTACTAGCGGGGGGGGTGAAGATACGCAGTATTTT,CASSTSGGGEDTQYF
TRBJ1-5,-,TRBD1,TRBV4-3,TGCGCCAGCAGCCGAGATCCCCAGGGGGATCAGCCCCAGCATTTT,CASSRDPQGDQPQHF
TRBJ2-7,-,-,TRBV30,TGTGCCATCCAGACTACTCCCTACGAGCAGTACTTC,CAIQTTPYEQYF
TRBJ1-4,-,TRBD1,TRBV5-1,TGCGCCAGCAGCTTGGGCGCAGGGGGCGGTGAAAAACTGTTTTTT,CASSLGAGGGEKLFF
TRBJ1-2,few,-,TRBV6-1,TGTGCCAGCAGTGAAGAGGGGGGGCTTGGGGGCTACACCTTC,CASSEEGGLGGYTF
TRBJ1-1,few,-,TRBV18,TGTGCCAGCTCACAGGGGCCGTTGGAAGCTTTCTTT,CASSQGPLEAFF
TRBJ2-3,once,TRBD2,TRBV4-3,TGCGCCAGCAGCCAAGGTAGCGGGGGGGCCACAGATACGCAGTATTTT,CASSQGSGGATDTQYF
TRBJ2-3,-,TRBD1,TRBV7-2,TGTGCCAGCAGCTTAGTGGGACAGGCAGGAAATACGCAGTATTTT,CASSLVGQAGNTQYF
TRBJ2-1,-,TRBD2,TRBV6-6,TGTGCCAGCAGTTACTCGGGACTAGCGGGGTACGGTGAGCAGTTCTTC,CASSYSGLAGYGEQFF
TRBJ2-1,-,TRBD2,TRBV5-1,TGCGCCAGCAGCCCCGAGACTAGCGGGGTTTCCTACAATGAGCAGTTCTTC,CASSPETSGVSYNEQFF
TRBJ2-7,-,TRBD2,TRBV4-3,TGCGCCAGCAGCCAAGGACTGACTAGCGGCTACGAGCAGTACTTC,CASSQGLTSGYEQYF
TRBJ2-7,-,TRBD2,TRBV29-1,TGCAGCGTCCGGGGGGGAATGCCAAGGGAGCAGTACTTC,CSVRGGMPREQYF
TRBJ2-7,-,TRBD2,TRBV13,TGTGCCAGCAGCTTAGGGCTAGCGGGAACGTACTACGAGCAGTACTTC,CASSLGLAGTYYEQYF
TRBJ1-2,-,-,TRBV9,TGTGCCAGCAGCCCCCTCCCGGACAGAAACTATGGCTACACCTTC,CASSPLPDRNYGYTF
TRBJ2-7,-,TRBD1,TRBV9,TGTGCCAGCAGCGTCGGGACAGACTACTACGAGCAGTACTTC,CASSVGTDYYEQYF
TRBJ1-5,-,-,TRBV6-5,TGTGCCAGCAGTAAGAACAGATATAGCAATCAGCCCCAGCATTTT,CASSKNRYSNQPQHF
TRBJ1-1,-,-,TRBV7-8,TGTGCCAGCAGCCTAATCAGGGCTGACACTGAAGCTTTCTTT,CASSLIRADTEAFF
TRBJ2-2,-,TRBD1,TRBV19,TGTGCCAGTAGTATGCTGGCCGACAGGGCGAACACCGGGGAGCTGTTTTTT,CASSMLADRANTGELFF
TRBJ1-2,-,-,TRBV19,TGTGCCAGTAGTACCTCGGACAGCCGCTTCGGCTCCTCCAACGGCTACACCTTC,CASSTSDSRFGSSNGYTF
TRBJ1-2,-,TRBD1,TRBV5-6,TGTGCCAGCAGCTTTTTACAGGGGGCGGAGGCTAACTATGGCTACACCTTC,CASSFLQGAEANYGYTF
TRBJ2-7,once,TRBD1,TRBV6-5,TGTGCCAGCTGGGGTATAAGGGACAGCTCCTACGAGCAGTACTTC,CASWGIRDSSYEQYF
TRBJ2-3,-,-,TRBV11-3,TGTGCCAGCAGCTCACACCTGAAGGATACGCAGTATTTT,CASSSHLKDTQYF
TRBJ1-2,-,TRBD1,TRBV7-3,TGTGCCAGCAGCTTAGATGGGCAGGGGGCGCGGAGCTACACCTTC,CASSLDGQGARSYTF
TRBJ2-3,-,TRBD1,TRBV6-7,TGTGCCAGCAGTTCTGGCCGGGACAGTATGGGGGATACGCAGTATTTT,CASSSGRDSMGDTQYF